One and the same sample provided the 15 T cell receptor beta chains below, sequenced in a study of control samples from healthy donors and cancer patients. Assay: immunoSEQ multiplex PCR; the TCRdb copy retains only in-frame clones and omits some. The sample shows 120,000 or so clones, around nine tenths of them seen only once. Input material: blood. These TCRs come from a man aged 40-55 years in good health.

V usage is TRBV30 and J usage is TRBJ1-5; 8 bases map to TRBD1. There are 15 residues in the CDR3. CDR1 is GTSNPN and CDR2 is SVGIG in the germline V gene (reference sequence). J was trimmed by 4 bases and V by 2 bases; bases with no gene match: 7. The CDR3 reads CAWSTSRTGNQPQHF. The CDR3 coding sequence is TGTGCCTGGAGTACTTCAAGGACAGGGAATCAGCCCCAGCATTTT.

The chain carries TRBV3-1 (or the pseudogene TRBV3-2) and TRBJ2-3, with a tentative D call TRBD1 (6 bases). Germline CDR1 is LGHDT and CDR2 is YNNKEL (reference sequence). V gave up 4 bases and J gave up 0 bases, with 8 bases separating them. CDR3 length: 14 residues. The CDR3 bases are TGTGCCAGCAGCCGGACAGTTAGCACAGATACGCAGTATTTT. This sequence encodes CASSRTVSTDTQYF.

V is TRBV3-1 (or the pseudogene TRBV3-2) and J is TRBJ1-1; D is ambiguous. The CDR3 totals 13 residues. The V gene's germline CDR1 is LGHDT and CDR2 YNNKEL (reference sequence). V lost 1 base and J 5 bases, leaving 8 bases between the germline ends. Here the CDR3 reads CASSQAAGTEAFF. DNA of the CDR3: TGTGCCAGCAGCCAAGCCGCCGGGACTGAAGCTTTCTTT.

CDR3 residues: CASSPQGGEETQYF. CDR3 sequence (DNA): TGTGCCAGCTCACCACAGGGAGGGGAAGAGACCCAGTACTTC. The chain combines TRBV18 with TRBJ2-5; 7 bases are a match to TRBD2. The CDR3 is 14 residues long. The germline V gene encodes CDR1 KGHSH and CDR2 LQKENI. The junction had 2 bases not matched to a gene; V was cut back by 1 base and J by 3 bases.

This clone was seen only once. V and J are TRBV1 and TRBJ2-7; TRBD2 is the table's D call and was not checked against the DNA. TRBV1 is labeled a pseudogene. The CDR3 has 17 residues. Written as DNA, the CDR3 is TGCACCAGCAGCTACGGACTAGCGGGGGGCCGATTCTACGAGCAGTACTTC. Protein sequence: CTSSYGLAGGRFYEQYF.

This clone came up once. This sequence joins TRBV6-5 and TRBJ1-4; 7 bases map to TRBD1. This CDR3 contains 13 residues. Germline-derived CDR1 and CDR2 are MNHEY and SVGAGI. Unmatched junction bases numbered 2, after V lost 6 bases and J lost 4 bases. The DNA for the CDR3 is TGTGCCAGCAGGGGACAGCTTAATGAAAAACTGTTTTTT. Protein product: CASRGQLNEKLFF.

In this sample, this clone turned up a few times. This sequence joins TRBV30 and TRBJ2-7; no clear D. CDR3 length: 13 amino acids. With 3 bases removed from V and 2 bases from J, the gap between germline ends came to 11 bases. Germline-derived CDR1 and CDR2 are GTSNPN and SVGIG (reference sequence). The DNA for the CDR3 is TGTGCCTGGAGCGGCATCCCCCCCTACGAGCAGTACTTC. Protein: CAWSGIPPYEQYF.

The CDR3 sequence is CASRGMSNSPLHF. CDR3 nucleotides: TGTGCCAGCCGAGGGATGAGTAATTCACCCCTCCACTTT. This chain links TRBV11-2 with TRBJ1-6; D is unresolved. V gave up 8 bases and J gave up 6 bases, with 11 bases separating them. CDR3 length equals 13 residues. Germline loops: CDR1 SGHAT, CDR2 FQNNGV.

This chain joins TRBV27 and TRBJ2-2; TRBD1 matches at 7 bases. This CDR3 comprises 19 residues. CDR1 and CDR2 (germline): MNHEY, SMNVEV (reference sequence). Losses at the gene ends were 3 bases for V and 6 bases for J; bases not matched to a gene: 19. CDR3 nucleotides: TGTGCCAGCAGTTTCCGGCCTCAGACAAGGACCCAGGGGGCCGGGGAGCTGTTTTTT. Protein sequence: CASSFRPQTRTQGAGELFF.

Remarks on this clone: The same CDR3 also results from other DNA sequences found in this sample. The chain employs TRBV12-3 or TRBV12-4 and TRBJ2-3, with D uncertain. V was cut by 3 bases and J by 5 bases, with 3 bases left in between. This CDR3 has 11 residues. CDR3 sequence reads: CASSLLDTQYF. As DNA, the CDR3 is TGTGCCAGCAGTTTGTTAGATACGCAGTATTTT.

This chain links TRBV24-1 with TRBJ2-3; 10 bases are shared with TRBD1. With 6 bases clipped from V and 3 bases from J, the junction kept 11 bases outside the gene matches. Germline CDR1 and CDR2: KGHDR and SFDVKD. The CDR3 has 17 residues. The CDR3: CATSPSPGTGETDTQYF. DNA of the CDR3: TGTGCCACCAGTCCATCACCAGGGACAGGGGAAACAGATACGCAGTATTTT.

V gene TRBV11-3 combines with J gene TRBJ1-2; 8 positions agree with TRBD1. In germline, CDR1 is SGHNT, CDR2 YENEEA. The V gene end was trimmed by 1 base and the J gene end by 5 bases; junction bases not matched to a gene: 9. The CDR3 has 16 amino acids. CDR3 amino acids: CASSLAGQGLGYGYTF. The CDR3 nucleotides are TGTGCCAGCAGCTTAGCTGGACAGGGTTTGGGTTATGGCTACACCTTC.

There are a few counts of this clone. The chain combines TRBV24-1 with TRBJ2-7; either TRBD1 or TRBD2 may supply D (5 bases each). The CDR3 consists of 16 residues. Trimming took off 4 bases at V and 3 bases at J, with 18 bases between the two ends. The germline V gene has CDR1 KGHDR and CDR2 SFDVKD. CDR3 residues: CATSDAHGGTFYEQYF. DNA for the CDR3: TGTGCCACCAGTGACGCACATGGTGGGACGTTCTACGAGCAGTACTTC.

The chain uses TRBV9 and TRBJ2-3; no definite D call. The CDR3 is 16 amino acids. Per the germline V gene, CDR1 is SGDLS and CDR2 is YYNGEE. Trimming removed 0 bases at V and 4 bases at J, with 15 bases between. The CDR3 DNA is TGTGCCAGCAGCGTAGATGCCCTTTGGGCGGCAGATACGCAGTATTTT. It is translated as CASSVDALWAADTQYF.

The chain uses TRBV6-2 or TRBV6-3 and TRBJ2-3; TRBD2 agrees at 8 bases. Per the germline V gene, CDR1 is MNHEY and CDR2 is SVGEGT. The CDR3 is made up of 15 amino acids. Trimming took 1 base from V and 3 from J; bases not matched to a gene: 3. The CDR3 sequence is CASSYLVAGTDTQYF. Here the CDR3 DNA reads TGTGCCAGCAGTTACTTGGTAGCGGGGACAGATACGCAGTATTTT.